The clone carrying this TCR beta chain was seen only once. The sample originates from a study of T cell changes during pregnancy in multiple sclerosis. V was trimmed by 2 bases and J by 4 bases, leaving 6 bases between them. The CDR3 is made up of 12 amino acids. Germline V gives CDR1 MNHEY, CDR2 SVGAGI. The table came from immunoSEQ multiplex PCR; TCRdb's copy has only in-frame clones and leaves some out. The top ten clones hold under 0.95% of a sample with 35,000 to 50,000 clones, nearly 90% of them seen once. Here the sequenced sample was CD4+ T cells from peripheral blood mononuclear cells, taken after pregnancy. The chain is built from TRBV6-5 and TRBJ2-7, with TRBD1 as a possible D gene (6 bases). The TCR sequence derives from a female donor with multiple sclerosis, enrolled in a pregnancy study. CDR3 amino acids: CASSYQGYEQYF. The CDR3 DNA follows: TGTGCCAGCAGTTACCAGGGGTACGAGCAGTACTTC.